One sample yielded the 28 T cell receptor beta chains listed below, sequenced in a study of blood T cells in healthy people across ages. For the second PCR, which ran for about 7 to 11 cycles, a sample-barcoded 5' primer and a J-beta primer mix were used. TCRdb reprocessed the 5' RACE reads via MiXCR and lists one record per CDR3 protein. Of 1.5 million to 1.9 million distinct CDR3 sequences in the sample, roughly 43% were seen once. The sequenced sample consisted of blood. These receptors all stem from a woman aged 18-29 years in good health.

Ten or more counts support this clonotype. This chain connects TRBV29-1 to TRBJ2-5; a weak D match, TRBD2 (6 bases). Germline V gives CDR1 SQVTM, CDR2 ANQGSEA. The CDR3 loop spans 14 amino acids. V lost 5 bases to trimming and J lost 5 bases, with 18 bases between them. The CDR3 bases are TGCAGCGTTCCTCCGACTAGGAGTGGTGAGACCCAGTACTTC. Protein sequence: CSVPPTRSGETQYF.

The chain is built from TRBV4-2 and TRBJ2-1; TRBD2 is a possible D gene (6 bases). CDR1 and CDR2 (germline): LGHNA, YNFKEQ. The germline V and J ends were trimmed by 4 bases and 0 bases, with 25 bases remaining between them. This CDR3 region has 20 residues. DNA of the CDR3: TGTGCCAGCAGCCCAGAAGCCGCTCTGGGGACTTTGGGCTCCTACAATGAGCAGTTCTTC. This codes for CASSPEAALGTLGSYNEQFF.

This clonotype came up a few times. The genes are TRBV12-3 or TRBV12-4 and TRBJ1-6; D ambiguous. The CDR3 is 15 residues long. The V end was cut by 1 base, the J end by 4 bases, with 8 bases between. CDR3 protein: CASSLGQLYNSPLHF. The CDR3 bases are TGTGCCAGCAGTTTAGGACAACTTTATAATTCACCCCTCCACTTT.

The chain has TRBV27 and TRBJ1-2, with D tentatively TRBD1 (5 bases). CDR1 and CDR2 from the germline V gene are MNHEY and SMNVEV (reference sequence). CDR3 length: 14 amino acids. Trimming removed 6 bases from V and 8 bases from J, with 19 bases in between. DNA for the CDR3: TGTGCCAGCAGGAAGACGGGGGTCTACGGGGGCTACACCTTC. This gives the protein CASRKTGVYGGYTF.

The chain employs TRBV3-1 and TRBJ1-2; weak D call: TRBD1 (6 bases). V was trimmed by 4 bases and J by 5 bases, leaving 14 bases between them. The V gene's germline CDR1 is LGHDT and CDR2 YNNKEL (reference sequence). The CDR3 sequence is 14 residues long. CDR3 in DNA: TGTGCCAGCAGCCCCACCTCAACAGGGTATGGCTACACCTTC. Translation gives CASSPTSTGYGYTF.

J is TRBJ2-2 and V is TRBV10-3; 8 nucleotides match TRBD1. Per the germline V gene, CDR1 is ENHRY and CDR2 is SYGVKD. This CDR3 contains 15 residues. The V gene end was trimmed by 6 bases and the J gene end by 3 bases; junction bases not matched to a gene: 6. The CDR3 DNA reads TGTGCCATCAGCGTCAGGGGGCCGGACACCGGGGAGCTGTTTTTT. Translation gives CAISVRGPDTGELFF.

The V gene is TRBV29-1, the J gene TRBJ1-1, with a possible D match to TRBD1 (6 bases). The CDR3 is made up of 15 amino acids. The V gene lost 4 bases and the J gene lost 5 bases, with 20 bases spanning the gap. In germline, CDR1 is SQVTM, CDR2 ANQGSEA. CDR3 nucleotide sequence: TGCAGCGTTGTTGGGGAGTGGGGGCGAGGGACTGAAGCTTTCTTT. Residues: CSVVGEWGRGTEAFF.

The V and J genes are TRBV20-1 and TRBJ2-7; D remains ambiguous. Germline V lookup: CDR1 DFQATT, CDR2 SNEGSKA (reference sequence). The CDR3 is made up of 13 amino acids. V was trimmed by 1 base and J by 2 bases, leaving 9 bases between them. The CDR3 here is CSARGTKAYEQYF. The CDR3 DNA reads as TGCAGTGCTAGAGGCACCAAGGCCTACGAGCAGTACTTC.

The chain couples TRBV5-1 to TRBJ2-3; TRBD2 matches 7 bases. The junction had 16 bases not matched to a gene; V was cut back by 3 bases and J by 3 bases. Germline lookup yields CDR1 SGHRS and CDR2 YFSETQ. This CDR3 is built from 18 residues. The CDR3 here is CASSWYPKPAGKTDTQYF. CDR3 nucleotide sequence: TGCGCCAGCAGCTGGTACCCAAAGCCAGCGGGGAAGACAGATACGCAGTATTTT.

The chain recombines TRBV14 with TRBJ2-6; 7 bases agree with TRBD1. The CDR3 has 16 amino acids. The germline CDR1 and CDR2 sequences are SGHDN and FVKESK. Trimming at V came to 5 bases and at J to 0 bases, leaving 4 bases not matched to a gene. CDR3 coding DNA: TGTGCCAGCAGCGTCACAGGGGCCTCTGGGGCCAACGTCCTGACTTTC. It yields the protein CASSVTGASGANVLTF.

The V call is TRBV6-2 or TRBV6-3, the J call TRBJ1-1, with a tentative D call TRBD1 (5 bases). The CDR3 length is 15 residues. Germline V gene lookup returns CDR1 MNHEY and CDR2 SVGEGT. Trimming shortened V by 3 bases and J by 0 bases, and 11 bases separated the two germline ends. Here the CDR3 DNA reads TGTGCCAGCAGTTATCAGGGATCACTGAACACTGAAGCTTTCTTT. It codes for CASSYQGSLNTEAFF.

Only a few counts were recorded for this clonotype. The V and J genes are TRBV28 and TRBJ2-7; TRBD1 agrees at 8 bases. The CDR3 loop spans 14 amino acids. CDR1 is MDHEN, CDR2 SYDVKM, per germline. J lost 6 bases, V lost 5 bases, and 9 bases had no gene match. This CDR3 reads CASSVTTGGSEQYF. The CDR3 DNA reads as TGTGCCAGCAGTGTAACTACAGGGGGAAGCGAGCAGTACTTC.

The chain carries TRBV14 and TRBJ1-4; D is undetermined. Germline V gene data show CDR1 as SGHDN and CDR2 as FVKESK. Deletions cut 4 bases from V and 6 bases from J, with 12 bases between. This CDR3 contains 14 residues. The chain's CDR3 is CASSRAPMDEKLFF. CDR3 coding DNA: TGTGCCAGCAGCCGTGCCCCGATGGATGAAAAACTGTTTTTT.

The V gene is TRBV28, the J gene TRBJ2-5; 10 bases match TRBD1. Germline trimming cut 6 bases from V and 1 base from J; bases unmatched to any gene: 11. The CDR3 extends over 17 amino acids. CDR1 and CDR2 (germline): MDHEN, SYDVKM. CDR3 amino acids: CASRPLVRDRGQETQYF. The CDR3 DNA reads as TGTGCCAGCAGGCCATTGGTGCGGGACAGGGGCCAAGAGACCCAGTACTTC.

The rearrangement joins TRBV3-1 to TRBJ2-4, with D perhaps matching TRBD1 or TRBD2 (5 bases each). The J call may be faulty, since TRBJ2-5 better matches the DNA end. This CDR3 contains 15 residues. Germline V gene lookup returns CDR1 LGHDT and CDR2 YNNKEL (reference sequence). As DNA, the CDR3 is TGTGCCAGCAGCCATCGGGACGGTGAAGAAGAGACCCAGTACTTC. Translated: CASSHRDGEEETQYF.

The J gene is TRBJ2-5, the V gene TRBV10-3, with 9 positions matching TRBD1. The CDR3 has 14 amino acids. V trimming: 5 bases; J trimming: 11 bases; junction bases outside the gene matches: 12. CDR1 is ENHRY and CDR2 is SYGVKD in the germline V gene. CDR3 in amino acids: CAISLQGAINEQYF. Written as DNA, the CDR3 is TGTGCCATCAGTCTACAGGGGGCTATCAATGAGCAGTACTTC.

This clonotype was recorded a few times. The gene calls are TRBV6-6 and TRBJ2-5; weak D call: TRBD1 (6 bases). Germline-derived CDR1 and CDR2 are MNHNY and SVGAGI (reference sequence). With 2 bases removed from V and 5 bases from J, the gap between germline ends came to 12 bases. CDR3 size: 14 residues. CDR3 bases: TGTGCCAGCAGTTACCAGGGGTTTAGGGAGACCCAGTACTTC. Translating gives CASSYQGFRETQYF.

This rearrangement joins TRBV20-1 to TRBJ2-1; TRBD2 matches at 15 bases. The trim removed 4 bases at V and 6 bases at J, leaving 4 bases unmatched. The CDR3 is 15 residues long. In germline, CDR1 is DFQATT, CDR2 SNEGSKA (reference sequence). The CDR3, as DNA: TGCAGTGCTACCCGGACTAGCGGGGGGGCCAATGAGCAGTTCTTC. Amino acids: CSATRTSGGANEQFF.

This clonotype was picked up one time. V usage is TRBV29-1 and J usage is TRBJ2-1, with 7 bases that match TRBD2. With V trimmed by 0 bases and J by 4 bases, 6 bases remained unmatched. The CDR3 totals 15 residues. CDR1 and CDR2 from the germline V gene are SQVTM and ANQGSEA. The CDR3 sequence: CSVEETSAFYNEQFF. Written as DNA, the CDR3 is TGCAGCGTTGAAGAAACTAGCGCCTTTTACAATGAGCAGTTCTTC.

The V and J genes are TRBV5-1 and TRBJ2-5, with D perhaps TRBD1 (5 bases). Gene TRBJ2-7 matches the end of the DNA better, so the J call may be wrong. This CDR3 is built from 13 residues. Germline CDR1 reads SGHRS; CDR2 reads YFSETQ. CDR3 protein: CASSLRAGSEQYF. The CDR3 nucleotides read TGCGCCAGCAGCTTGAGGGCAGGGTCCGAGCAGTACTTC.

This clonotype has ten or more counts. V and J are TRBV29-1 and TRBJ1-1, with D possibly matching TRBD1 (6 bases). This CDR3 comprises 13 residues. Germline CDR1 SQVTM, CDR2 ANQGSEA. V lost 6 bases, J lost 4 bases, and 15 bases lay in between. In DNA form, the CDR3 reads TGCAGCGTCCAGGCAGGGGATTTCACTGAAGCTTTCTTT. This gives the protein CSVQAGDFTEAFF. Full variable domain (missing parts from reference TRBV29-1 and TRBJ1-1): SAVISQKPSRDICQRGTSLTIQCQVDSQVTMMFWYRQQPGQSLTLIATANQGSEATYESGFVIDKFPISRPNLTFSTLTVSNMSPEDSSIYLCSVQAGDFTEAFFGQGTRLTVV.

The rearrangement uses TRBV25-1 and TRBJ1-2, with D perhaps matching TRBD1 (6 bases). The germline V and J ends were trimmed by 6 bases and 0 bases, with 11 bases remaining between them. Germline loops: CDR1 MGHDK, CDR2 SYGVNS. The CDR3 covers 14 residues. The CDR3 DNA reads TGTGCCAGCAGAGAGACAGGTTCTAACTATGGCTACACCTTC. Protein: CASRETGSNYGYTF.

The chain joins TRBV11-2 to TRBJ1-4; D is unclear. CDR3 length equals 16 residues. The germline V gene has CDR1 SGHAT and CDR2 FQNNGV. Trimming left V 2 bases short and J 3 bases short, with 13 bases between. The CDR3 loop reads CASSLIVGIPNEKLFF. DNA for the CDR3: TGTGCCAGCAGCTTAATAGTTGGGATACCTAATGAAAAACTGTTTTTT.

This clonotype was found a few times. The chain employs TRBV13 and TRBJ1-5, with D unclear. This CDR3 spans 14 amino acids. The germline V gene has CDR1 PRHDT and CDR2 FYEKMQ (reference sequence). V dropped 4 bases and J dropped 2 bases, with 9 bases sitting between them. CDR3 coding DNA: TGTGCCAGCAGCTCGAGCCTTGGCAATCAGCCCCAGCATTTT. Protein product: CASSSSLGNQPQHF.

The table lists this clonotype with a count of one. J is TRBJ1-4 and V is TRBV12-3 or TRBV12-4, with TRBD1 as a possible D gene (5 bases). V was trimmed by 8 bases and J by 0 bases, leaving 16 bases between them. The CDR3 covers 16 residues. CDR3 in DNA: TGTGCCAGCTCACGACAGCGCCTCACAACTAATGAAAAACTGTTTTTT. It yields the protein CASSRQRLTTNEKLFF.

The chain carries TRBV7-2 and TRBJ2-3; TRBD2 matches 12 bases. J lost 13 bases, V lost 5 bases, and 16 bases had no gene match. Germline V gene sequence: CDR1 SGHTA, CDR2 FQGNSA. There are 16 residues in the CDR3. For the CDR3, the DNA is TGTGCCAGCAGCAAGCAGGGGGTGACTAGCGGGAGATGGAAGTATTTT. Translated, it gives CASSKQGVTSGRWKYF.

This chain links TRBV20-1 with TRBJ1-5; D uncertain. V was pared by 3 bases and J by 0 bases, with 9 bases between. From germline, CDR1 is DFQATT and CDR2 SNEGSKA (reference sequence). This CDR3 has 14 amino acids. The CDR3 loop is CSASGVDSNQPQHF. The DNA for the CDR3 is TGCAGTGCTAGTGGAGTTGATAGCAATCAGCCCCAGCATTTT.

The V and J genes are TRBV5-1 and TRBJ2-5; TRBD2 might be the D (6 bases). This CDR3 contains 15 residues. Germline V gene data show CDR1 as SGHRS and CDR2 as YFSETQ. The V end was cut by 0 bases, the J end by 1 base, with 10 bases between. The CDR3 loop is CASSLGVTSQETQYF. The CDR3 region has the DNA TGCGCCAGCAGCTTGGGCGTGACTAGCCAAGAGACCCAGTACTTC.